A selection of T cell receptor delta chains follows, all from one sample in a study of gamma-delta T cells after stem cell transplantation. TCRdb reanalyzed the RT-PCR reads using CATT. The top ten hold around 4% of the sample, which has about 14,000 delta-chain clones, about 34% seen once. The sequencing sample was made of gamma-delta T cells. Receptors were obtained from a human donor. It is not recorded whose cells these are; they may come from a transplant donor. Both conserved end residues are part of each CDR3. A D gene is named only where the DNA matches it firmly. Size tells how often a clone was seen (once, few, many) or the class of an expanded clone, and some rows leave it out.

size	J	D	V	CDR3	DNA
few	TRDJ1	NA	TRDV1	CALGELLPTLWGYTDKLIF	TGTGCTCTTGGGGAACTACTTCCCACCCTTTGGGGTTACACCGATAAACTCATCTTT
NA	TRDJ1	NA	TRDV1	CALGLRLLPPGPWGTDKLIF	TGTGCTCTTGGGCTTCGCCTCCTTCCCCCGGGGCCTTGGGGGACCGATAAACTCATCTTT
NA	TRDJ1	NA	TRDV1	CASGERTWGPDKLIF	TGTGCTAGTGGGGAACGAACTTGGGGCCCCGATAAACTCATCTTT
NA	TRDJ3	TRDD3	TRDV2	CACDTATGGYAKSSWDTRQMFF	TGTGCCTGTGACACCGCTACTGGGGGGTACGCTAAAAGCTCCTGGGACACCCGACAGATGTTTTTC
NA	TRDJ2	TRDD2	TRAV29/DV5	CAASGAFLPTLTAQLFF	TGTGCAGCAAGCGGGGCCTTCCTGCCTACTTTGACAGCACAACTCTTCTTT
few	TRDJ3	TRDD3	TRDV2	CACDFLTGGPSSWDTRQMFF	TGTGCCTGTGACTTCCTTACTGGGGGACCTAGCTCCTGGGACACCCGACAGATGTTTTTC
few	TRDJ1	NA	TRDV1	CALGVFLSHWGVTDKLIF	TGTGCTCTTGGGGTCTTCCTATCCCACTGGGGGGTGACCGATAAACTCATCTTT
NA	TRDJ1	TRDD3	TRDV1	CALGEPLPTPRIFWGIRYKLIF	TGTGCTCTTGGGGAACCTCTTCCTACCCCACGTATATTCTGGGGGATACGTTATAAACTCATCTTT
NA	TRDJ1	NA	TRDV3	CASTLLPVGVYTDKLIF	TGTGCCTCCACTCTGCTTCCCGTGGGGGTGTACACCGATAAACTCATCTTT
NA	TRDJ1	NA	TRDV1	CALGYRGGTMYTDKLIF	TGTGCTCTTGGCTACCGGGGGGGTACCATGTACACCGATAAACTCATCTTT
NA	TRDJ3	NA	TRDV2	CACDTYSSSWDTRQMFF	TGTGCCTGTGACACGTACTCCAGCTCCTGGGACACCCGACAGATGTTTTTC
NA	TRDJ4	NA	TRDV1	CASGEQYGVDNRTLIF	TGTGCTAGTGGGGAACAATACGGGGTGGACAACAGAACCCTGATCTTT
NA	TRDJ1	TRDD3	TRDV3	CAFGSFSLLGDCYTDKLIF	TGTGCCTTCGGCAGCTTTTCCTTACTGGGGGATTGTTACACCGATAAACTCATCTTT
NA	TRDJ2	NA	TRDV2	CACDTLVGPKMTAQLFF	TGTGCCTGTGACACCCTGGTGGGTCCGAAGATGACCGCACAACTCTTCTTT
NA	TRDJ1	TRDD3	TRDV3	CAFRSYYPLGDTLYTDKLIF	TGTGCCTTTAGGTCTTACTACCCCCTGGGGGATACCCTGTACACCGATAAACTCATCTTT
few	TRDJ3	TRDD3	TRDV2	CACDTIDWGYSWDTRQMFF	TGTGCCTGTGACACAATCGACTGGGGATACTCCTGGGACACCCGACAGATGTTTTTC
NA	TRDJ1	NA	TRDV1	CAIVTRDPAVPYYTDKLIF	TGTGCTATTGTGACTAGGGACCCCGCGGTACCTTACTACACCGATAAACTCATCTTT
NA	TRDJ3	TRDD3	TRDV2	CACANLGGSSWDTRQMFF	TGTGCCTGTGCCAATCTGGGGGGGAGCTCCTGGGACACCCGACAGATGTTTTTC
few	TRDJ1	NA	TRDV2	CACDPRPNGWATDKLIF	TGTGCCTGTGACCCTAGACCGAATGGCTGGGCTACCGATAAACTCATCTTT
NA	TRDJ1	TRDD3	TRDV1	CALGELLLGSNKLIF	TGTGCTCTTGGGGAACTTTTACTGGGGTCCAATAAACTCATCTTT
NA	TRDJ1	TRDD3	TRDV1	CALGEPFFVGRWGTNTDKLIF	TGTGCTCTTGGGGAACCCTTCTTTGTCGGGCGTTGGGGGACCAACACCGATAAACTCATCTTT
few	TRDJ1	TRDD3	TRDV1	CALGELARVRGLVVLGGPYTDKLIF	TGTGCTCTTGGGGAACTAGCCCGGGTCCGGGGGCTCGTGGTACTGGGGGGCCCGTACACCGATAAACTCATCTTT
few	TRDJ1	TRDD3	TRDV1	CALGERRVDWGIRPDKLIF	TGTGCTCTTGGGGAACGGAGGGTCGACTGGGGGATACGCCCCGATAAACTCATCTTT
few	TRDJ3	NA	TRDV2	CACDTVESTSWDTRQMFF	TGTGCCTGTGACACCGTCGAGAGTACATCCTGGGACACCCGACAGATGTTTTTC
NA	TRDJ1	TRDD3	TRDV3	CASDSPFVTGGPQVTDKLIF	TGTGCCTCCGATTCCCCTTTTGTTACTGGGGGACCCCAAGTCACCGATAAACTCATCTTT
NA	TRDJ3	NA	TRDV2	CACDTYPPRLAWDTRQMFF	TGTGCCTGTGACACCTACCCCCCCCGGTTGGCCTGGGACACCCGACAGATGTTTTTC
NA	TRDJ3	TRDD3	TRDV2	CACDTLVGDTSISWDTRQMFF	TGTGCCTGTGACACGTTGGTGGGGGATACCTCCATCTCCTGGGACACCCGACAGATGTTTTTC
NA	TRDJ1	NA	TRDV1	CALGELAAPYRGGTYTDKLIF	TGTGCTCTTGGGGAATTAGCAGCGCCGTACCGTGGGGGGACGTACACCGATAAACTCATCTTT
few	TRDJ2	NA	TRAV29/DV5	CAGLTGLRRHCLTAQLFF	TGTGCGGGACTCACCGGCCTTCGGAGGCATTGTTTGACAGCACAACTCTTCTTT
NA	TRDJ1	NA	TRDV2	CACDTYGGETRYTDKLIF	TGTGCCTGTGACACCTATGGGGGGGAGACCAGGTACACGGATAAACTCATCTTT
NA	TRDJ3	TRDD3	TRDV2	CACDVLGDSWDTRQMFF	TGTGCCTGTGACGTACTGGGGGACTCCTGGGACACCCGACAGATGTTTTTC
NA	TRDJ2	TRDD3	TRDV1	CALGELSSADRTEGDTREYLTAQLFF	TGTGCTCTTGGGGAACTTAGTTCCGCTGATCGCACGGAGGGGGATACGCGGGAATATTTGACAGCACAACTCTTCTTT
NA	TRDJ2	TRDD3	TRDV2	CACDTLGDLTAHLFF	TGTGCCTGTGACACTCTGGGGGATTTGACAGCACACCTCTTCTTT
few	TRDJ3	NA	TRDV2	CACDGESSWDTRQMFF	TGTGCCTGTGACGGGGAATCCTCCTGGGACACCCGACAGATGTTTTTC
NA	TRDJ1	TRDD3	TRDV3	CAFSTCLRGIRWGDKLIF	TGTGCCTTTAGTACCTGCCTACGGGGGATACGTTGGGGCGATAAACTCATCTTT
few	TRDJ1	NA	TRDV1	CALGELGLYDKLIF	TGTGCTCTTGGGGAACTGGGTCTTTACGATAAACTCATCTTT
few	TRDJ3	TRDD3	TRDV2	CACDTVLGDTPSSWDTRQMFF	TGTGCCTGTGACACCGTACTGGGGGATACGCCGAGCTCCTGGGACACCCGACAGATGTTTTTC